The present entry profiles one T cell receptor (beta chain) with its context. Its target is unknown. The CDR3 contains 18 residues. The V end was cut by 1 base, the J end by 0 bases, with 17 bases between. Germline V gene data show CDR1 as SGDLS and CDR2 as YYNGEE. Sequencing used immunoSEQ multiplex PCR; TCRdb keeps in-frame clones, though not all of them. The sample yields around 99,000 clones, approximately 94% seen once. This specimen comes from a study of T cell responses to AZD1222 COVID-19 vaccine. General study points: Breadth and depth of Spike-specific TCRs rose after two AZD1222 doses. Seropositivity was recorded at baseline in only a handful of AZD1222 recipients.

The sample consisted of peripheral blood, taken on day 0 of AZD1222 vaccination. This sequence originates from an adult in good health. The rearrangement links TRBV9 to TRBJ2-1; D might be TRBD2 (5 bases). The CDR3 region has the DNA TGTGCCAGCAGCGTAAACCTTGGGAGTATTAACTCCTACAATGAGCAGTTCTTC. Translating it yields CASSVNLGSINSYNEQFF.